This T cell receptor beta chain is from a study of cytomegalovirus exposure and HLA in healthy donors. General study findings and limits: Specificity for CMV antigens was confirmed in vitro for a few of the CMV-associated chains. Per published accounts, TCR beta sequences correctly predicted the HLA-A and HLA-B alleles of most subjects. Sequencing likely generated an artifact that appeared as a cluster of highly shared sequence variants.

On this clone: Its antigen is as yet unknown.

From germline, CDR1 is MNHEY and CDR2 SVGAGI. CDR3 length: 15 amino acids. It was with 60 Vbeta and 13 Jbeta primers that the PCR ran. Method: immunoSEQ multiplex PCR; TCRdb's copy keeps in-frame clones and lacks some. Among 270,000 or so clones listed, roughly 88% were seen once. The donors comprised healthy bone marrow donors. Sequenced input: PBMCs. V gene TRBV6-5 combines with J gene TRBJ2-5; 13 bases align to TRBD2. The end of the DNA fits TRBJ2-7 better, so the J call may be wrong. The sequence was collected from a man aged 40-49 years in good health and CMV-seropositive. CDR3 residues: CASTARTSGSSEQYF. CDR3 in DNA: TGTGCCAGCACCGCTCGGACTAGCGGGAGCTCCGAGCAGTACTTC.